The next 29 T cell receptor beta chains were all read from a single sample in a study of blood T cells in healthy people across ages. A second 7 to 11 cycle PCR used barcoded and J-beta primers. TCRdb independently ran MiXCR on the 5' RACE reads; one entry per CDR3 protein. The table lists 1.5 million to 2 million distinct CDR3 sequences, around 50% of them singletons. Sequenced: blood. The receptors stem from a woman aged 40-49 years in good health.

The genes are TRBV4-3 and TRBJ2-5; D is perhaps TRBD2 (5 bases). With 3 bases removed from V and 9 bases from J, the gap between germline ends came to 14 bases. Germline V lookup: CDR1 LGHNA, CDR2 YSLEER. The CDR3 is made up of 13 amino acids. The CDR3 region has the DNA TGCGCCAGCAGCCAGGTCGCACGGGAAGCCCAGTACTTC. It yields the protein CASSQVAREAQYF.

The chain joins TRBV4-2 to TRBJ2-5; 7 bases line up with TRBD2. Germline CDR1 and CDR2: LGHNA and YNFKEQ. V dropped 4 bases and J dropped 2; count of bases not matched to a gene: 7. The CDR3 length is 15 residues. The CDR3 bases are TGTGCCAGCAGCCGTCGACGGGGGGAGCAAGAGACCCAGTACTTC. The encoded protein is CASSRRRGEQETQYF.

The chain employs TRBV6-5 and TRBJ2-4, with unresolved D. The CDR3 covers 16 residues. Trimming removed 6 bases from V and 3 bases from J, with 18 bases in between. Germline CDR1 is MNHEY and CDR2 is SVGAGI. The CDR3 sequence: CASSPSDGRIKNIQYF. The CDR3 DNA follows: TGTGCCAGCAGCCCTTCAGACGGCAGAATCAAAAACATTCAGTACTTC.

The chain recombines TRBV27 with TRBJ2-1; 11 positions agree with TRBD2. CDR1 is MNHEY and CDR2 is SMNVEV in the germline V gene (reference sequence). J was trimmed by 6 bases and V by 7 bases; bases with no gene match: 8. The CDR3 runs to 15 residues. In DNA, the CDR3 is TGTGCCAGCACCCTTAGCGGGGGGGCCATCAATGAGCAGTTCTTC. Protein sequence: CASTLSGGAINEQFF.

This clonotype showed up just a few times. This chain uses TRBV20-1 with TRBJ2-7; 9 bases line up with TRBD2. Unmatched junction bases numbered 6, after V lost 6 bases and J lost 0 bases. The CDR3 loop spans 14 amino acids. The germline V gene has CDR1 DFQATT and CDR2 SNEGSKA (reference sequence). CDR3 DNA sequence: TGCAGTGCGGCTGGGACTAGCTCCTCCTACGAGCAGTACTTC. This gives the protein CSAAGTSSSYEQYF.

The V call is TRBV13, the J call TRBJ1-4; possibly TRBD1 for D (6 bases). Trimming took 5 bases from V and 10 from J, leaving 11 bases between them. This CDR3 has 12 amino acids. Germline V lookup: CDR1 PRHDT, CDR2 FYEKMQ (reference sequence). CDR3 DNA: TGTGCCAGCAGCCAAAGGACAGCAAAACTGTTTTTT. Protein product: CASSQRTAKLFF.

Only a few counts were recorded for this clonotype. The chain carries TRBV6-1 and TRBJ1-4; D is possibly TRBD1 (6 bases). The CDR3 has 13 residues. Looked up from germline, CDR1 is MNHNS and CDR2 is SASEGT. The V and J ends lost 6 bases and 8 bases respectively, with 13 bases between them. The CDR3, as DNA: TGTGCCAGCAGGACAGGCGCATACGAAAAACTGTTTTTT. Its translation is CASRTGAYEKLFF.

The chain uses TRBV18 and TRBJ2-4; D unresolved. Matching the DNA end better, TRBJ2-7 makes the J call doubtful. Germline V gene sequence: CDR1 KGHSH, CDR2 LQKENI. The CDR3 loop spans 14 amino acids. CDR3 nucleotides: TGTGCCAGCTCACCGATCAGGACCCCATACGAGCAGTACTTC. The encoded protein is CASSPIRTPYEQYF.

The CDR3 nucleotides read TGTGCCAGCAGCTTAGGGTCAGGGCCTATGAAGACCCAGTACTTC. This sequence encodes CASSLGSGPMKTQYF. This chain uses TRBV7-9 with TRBJ2-5, with a weak D call TRBD1 (5 bases). Germline CDR1 SEHNR, CDR2 FQNEAQ (reference sequence). V gave up 1 base and J gave up 6 bases, with 15 bases separating them. CDR3 length equals 15 residues.

The genes are TRBV5-1 and TRBJ2-1; D is unresolved. CDR1 and CDR2 (germline): SGHRS, YFSETQ. The CDR3 sequence is 13 residues long. V lost 0 bases to trimming and J lost 4 bases, with 5 bases between them. The CDR3 bases are TGCGCCAGCAGCTTGGTACATTACAATGAGCAGTTCTTC. Protein sequence: CASSLVHYNEQFF. The entire variable domain, with the rest obtained from reference TRBV5-1 and TRBJ2-1, is as follows: KAGVTQTPRYLIKTRGQQVTLSCSPISGHRSVSWYQQTPGQGLQFLFEYFSETQRNKGNFPGRFSGRQFSNSRSEMNVSTLELGDSALYLCASSLVHYNEQFFGPGTRLTVL.

The chain employs TRBV28 and TRBJ2-3, with TRBD1 identical over 7 bases. CDR1 MDHEN and CDR2 SYDVKM come from the germline V gene. The ends lost 8 bases at V and 1 base at J; junction bases unmatched: 9. The CDR3 is made up of 15 amino acids. The CDR3 spells CASATGSLRTDTQYF. The CDR3, as DNA: TGTGCCAGCGCGACAGGGAGCCTTCGCACAGATACGCAGTATTTT.

This clonotype was detected a few times. The chain couples TRBV10-3 to TRBJ2-3; 7 positions agree with TRBD2. The CDR3 has 14 residues. The junction had 3 bases not matched to a gene; V was cut back by 5 bases and J by 1 base. Germline CDR1 is ENHRY and CDR2 is SYGVKD. CDR3 in DNA: TGTGCCATCAGTTTGGGAGGGGGCACAGATACGCAGTATTTT. Translation: CAISLGGGTDTQYF.

The J gene is TRBJ2-7, the V gene TRBV20-1; TRBD2 matches at 8 bases. V dropped 0 bases and J dropped 1; count of bases not matched to a gene: 5. The CDR3 covers 15 residues. Germline loops: CDR1 DFQATT, CDR2 SNEGSKA (reference sequence). The DNA of the CDR3 is TGCAGTGCTAGAGATACTAGCGGTCCTTCCTACGAGCAGTACTTC. Translation gives CSARDTSGPSYEQYF.

The chain couples TRBV6-1 to TRBJ1-2; 8 bases agree with TRBD1. CDR1 and CDR2 from the germline V gene are MNHNS and SASEGT. This CDR3 region has 16 residues. The V segment lost 5 bases and the J segment 8 bases; nucleotides outside the gene matches: 16. The CDR3 loop is CASSPTSSGQGMGYTF. The CDR3 DNA sequence: TGTGCCAGCAGTCCGACAAGCAGCGGACAGGGAATGGGCTACACCTTC.

The chain joins TRBV6-2 or TRBV6-3 to TRBJ2-3, with TRBD1 matching 7 bases. The CDR3 loop spans 15 amino acids. J gave up 4 bases and V 5 bases, and 9 bases lay outside the gene matches. In germline, CDR1 is MNHEY, CDR2 SVGEGT. CDR3 residues: CASSAGTADADTQYF. The CDR3 coding sequence is TGTGCCAGCAGTGCCGGGACAGCGGATGCAGATACGCAGTATTTT.

The chain uses TRBV2 and TRBJ1-6, with 8 nucleotides matching TRBD1. The CDR3 is made up of 15 amino acids. CDR1 is SNHLY and CDR2 is FYNNEI in the germline V gene. Trimming removed 2 bases from V and 7 bases from J; junction bases left unmatched: 4. Here the CDR3 DNA reads TGTGCCAGCAGTGAATGGGCAGGGGGCAATTCACCCCTCCACTTT. Its translation is CASSEWAGGNSPLHF.

This clonotype came up many times. The CDR3 is CASSWGGRVYEQFF. Written as DNA, the CDR3 is TGTGCCAGCAGCTGGGGGGGCAGGGTCTATGAGCAGTTCTTC. The chain combines TRBV7-2 with TRBJ2-1, with a tentative D call TRBD2 (7 bases). Germline V gives CDR1 SGHTA, CDR2 FQGNSA. Trimming pared 4 bases from V and 8 bases from J, leaving 15 bases between. This CDR3 comprises 14 residues.

The chain recombines TRBV5-1 with TRBJ2-1; 13 bases are shared with TRBD2. CDR1 SGHRS and CDR2 YFSETQ come from the germline V gene. This CDR3 spans 16 amino acids. V shed 6 bases and J 3 bases; nucleotides not matched to a gene: 6. The DNA for the CDR3 is TGCGCCAGCAAAGTGGGACTAGCGGGGAACTACAATGAGCAGTTCTTC. This encodes CASKVGLAGNYNEQFF.

This clonotype appeared a single time. V is TRBV7-3 and J is TRBJ2-1; 13 nucleotides match TRBD2. The V gene end was trimmed by 5 bases and the J gene end by 9 bases; junction bases not matched to a gene: 7. Germline CDR1 and CDR2: SGHTA and FQGTGA. The length of the CDR3 is 15 residues. The CDR3 DNA reads TGTGCCAGCAGCCAACTAGCGGGGGGGCTAGGTGAGCAGTTCTTC. Encoded protein: CASSQLAGGLGEQFF.

This clonotype was counted a few times. This chain links TRBV5-4 with TRBJ2-5; 11 bases are shared with TRBD1. The J call may be incorrect, as the DNA end agrees better with TRBJ2-7. Germline V gene data show CDR1 as SGHNT and CDR2 as YYREEE (reference sequence). The CDR3 runs to 16 residues. The CDR3 reads CASSLPDWDRGDEQYF. The CDR3 DNA reads as TGTGCCAGCAGCTTGCCCGATTGGGACAGGGGGGACGAGCAGTACTTC.

This chain joins TRBV10-3 and TRBJ1-1, with a tentative D call TRBD1 (6 bases). Deletions cut 3 bases from V and 2 bases from J, with 13 bases between. CDR3 length: 15 amino acids. Germline-derived CDR1 and CDR2 are ENHRY and SYGVKD. The DNA for the CDR3 is TGTGCCATCAGTGACGCCGGGACACCTAACACTGAAGCTTTCTTT. Protein sequence: CAISDAGTPNTEAFF.

In its sample, this clonotype was seen a few times. The chain is built from TRBV5-1 and TRBJ2-7; D uncertain. CDR3 length: 14 amino acids. The germline gives CDR1 SGHRS, CDR2 YFSETQ. Trimming left V 7 bases short and J 1 base short, with 15 bases between. CDR3 protein: CASFPGPSSYEQYF. CDR3 sequence (DNA): TGCGCCAGCTTCCCGGGCCCGTCTTCCTACGAGCAGTACTTC.

This clonotype was seen only a few times. The chain uses TRBV20-1 and TRBJ1-2; D is unresolved. The ends were cut back, 3 bases at V and 2 bases at J, with 7 bases in the middle. The CDR3 length is 12 residues. CDR1 and CDR2 (germline): DFQATT, SNEGSKA (reference sequence). In DNA form, the CDR3 reads TGCAGTGCTAGGAAGGACAACTATGGCTACACCTTC. Amino acids: CSARKDNYGYTF.

A single count supports this clonotype. The genes are TRBV5-1 and TRBJ2-7; 15 bases align to TRBD2. The CDR3 has 18 amino acids. Losses at the gene ends were 1 base for V and 7 bases for J; bases not matched to a gene: 12. Germline V CDR1 and CDR2: SGHRS, YFSETQ. The CDR3 spells CASSLPGTSGGCLQEQYF. CDR3 DNA sequence: TGCGCCAGCAGCTTGCCAGGGACTAGCGGGGGGTGCCTTCAGGAGCAGTACTTC.

This clonotype came up a few times. The chain combines TRBV5-1 with TRBJ2-3; D is unresolved. V lost 4 bases to trimming and J lost 6 bases, with 15 bases between them. Germline lookup yields CDR1 SGHRS and CDR2 YFSETQ. The CDR3 totals 14 residues. As DNA, the CDR3 is TGCGCCAGCAGCCCCTTCCTTGGTGCGGATACGCAGTATTTT. Translated: CASSPFLGADTQYF.

V and J are TRBV28 and TRBJ2-7; D remains ambiguous. Per germline, CDR1 MDHEN and CDR2 SYDVKM. V dropped 3 bases and J dropped 7 bases, with 13 bases sitting between them. The length of the CDR3 is 13 residues. The CDR3 DNA follows: TGTGCCAGCAGTTTCAAGGTTCTGCGAGAGCAGTACTTC. Amino acid sequence: CASSFKVLREQYF.

This clonotype occurred a few times. The rearrangement links TRBV29-1 to TRBJ2-7, with D unclear. V was cut by 1 base and J by 2 bases, with 12 bases left in between. The germline V gene encodes CDR1 SQVTM and CDR2 ANQGSEA. The length of the CDR3 is 14 residues. The CDR3 DNA sequence: TGCAGCGTTGAAGTTAAAACTTTGACCTACGAGCAGTACTTC. It codes for CSVEVKTLTYEQYF.

V and J are TRBV12-3 or TRBV12-4 and TRBJ1-6; TRBD1 is a possible D gene (5 bases). The CDR3 extends over 16 amino acids. V was clipped by 8 bases and J by 4 bases, with 18 bases between them. The CDR3 reads CASSGGVARYNSPLHF. The CDR3 region has the DNA TGTGCCAGCTCGGGGGGGGTAGCTCGTTATAATTCACCCCTCCACTTT.

The J gene is TRBJ1-5, the V gene TRBV25-1; D unresolved. With 6 bases removed from V and 7 bases from J, the gap between germline ends came to 16 bases. Germline V lookup: CDR1 MGHDK, CDR2 SYGVNS. CDR3 length equals 14 residues. The CDR3 bases are TGTGCCAGCAGCGAGGCTAAAGTTGGCCAGCCCCAGCATTTT. Protein: CASSEAKVGQPQHF.